This T cell receptor beta chain was documented in a study of CD8+ T cells in alopecia areata. Study-wide results and limits: For lesional scalp, especially alopecia totalis/universalis, clonality was higher than in normal scalp.

In regard to this clone: Its target is not known.

The treatment here: oral pan-JAK inhibitor, 5-10 mg twice daily. CDR1 SQVTM and CDR2 ANQGSEA come from the germline V gene. CDR3 length equals 13 residues. With 3 bases removed from V and 4 bases from J, the gap between germline ends came to 13 bases. After isolation, RNA underwent reverse transcription to generate cDNA as the sequencing template. Here immunoSEQ multiplex PCR was the method, and the copy in TCRdb shows in-frame clones only, minus some. This table holds around 300,000 clones, around 64% found once. The sequence was obtained from a human donor with alopecia areata. V gene TRBV29-1 combines with J gene TRBJ2-7; D might be TRBD1 (6 bases). This material consisted of CD4+ T cells sorted from blood, taken around week 53, from a patient treated with tofacitinib. CDR3 sequence reads: CSVDFGRGYEQYF. Written as DNA, the CDR3 is TGCAGCGTTGACTTTGGCAGGGGTTACGAGCAGTACTTC.